This T cell receptor beta chain was profiled in a study of shared clonotypes between healthy human individuals. With regard to this clone: Its antigen is not identified.

Germline CDR1 and CDR2: SGHRS and YFSETQ. The CDR3 loop spans 16 amino acids. The V and J ends lost 3 bases and 3 bases respectively, with 15 bases between them. Study-level findings and limits: With few donors, the genetic and exposure-history diversity represented was limited.

Recent vaccinations or acute infections were absent in the healthy HIV-negative adult donors. As handled by the study authors: ImmunoSEQ only sent back junction sequences with no quality scores, so filtering was done differently. Sequencing was performed with immunoSEQ multiplex PCR; in TCRdb, only in-frame clones are kept and a portion is missing. V and J calls and clone size are as listed in that table; D and trimming were resolved from the DNA. The table shows about 1,500,000 clones, with approximately 97% occurring only once. The receptor's source is a man aged 25 to 45 in good health. Sample: naive CD4+ T cells sorted from blood. The subset was: CD45RA+ positively selected. The J gene is TRBJ2-2, the V gene TRBV5-1; a weak D match, TRBD1 (6 bases). Here the CDR3 reads CASSSSTGLDTGELFF. CDR3 DNA: TGCGCCAGCAGCTCGTCTACAGGGCTGGACACCGGGGAGCTGTTTTTT.